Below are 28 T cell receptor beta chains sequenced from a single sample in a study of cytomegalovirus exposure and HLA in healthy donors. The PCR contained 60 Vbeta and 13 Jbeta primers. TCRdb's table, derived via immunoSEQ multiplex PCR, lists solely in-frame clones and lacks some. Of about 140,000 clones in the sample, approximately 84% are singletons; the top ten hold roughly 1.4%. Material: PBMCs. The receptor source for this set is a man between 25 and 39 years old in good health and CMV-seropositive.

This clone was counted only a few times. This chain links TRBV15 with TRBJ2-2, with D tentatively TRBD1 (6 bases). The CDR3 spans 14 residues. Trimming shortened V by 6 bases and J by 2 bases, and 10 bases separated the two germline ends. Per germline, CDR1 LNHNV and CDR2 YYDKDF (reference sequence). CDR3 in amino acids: CATRDRSNTGELFF. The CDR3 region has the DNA TGTGCCACCAGAGACAGGTCTAACACCGGGGAGCTGTTTTTT.

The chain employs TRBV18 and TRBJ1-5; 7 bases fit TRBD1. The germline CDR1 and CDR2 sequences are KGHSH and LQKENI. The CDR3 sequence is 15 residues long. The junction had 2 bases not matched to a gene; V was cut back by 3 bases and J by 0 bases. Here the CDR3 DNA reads TGTGCCAGCTCACCGCAGGGGGGTAGCAATCAGCCCCAGCATTTT. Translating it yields CASSPQGGSNQPQHF. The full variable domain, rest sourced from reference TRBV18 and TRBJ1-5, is NAGVMQNPRHLVRRRGQEARLRCSPMKGHSHVYWYRQLPEEGLKFMVYLQKENIIDESGMPKERFSAEFPKEGPSILRIQQVVRGDSAAYFCASSPQGGSNQPQHFGDGTRLSIL.

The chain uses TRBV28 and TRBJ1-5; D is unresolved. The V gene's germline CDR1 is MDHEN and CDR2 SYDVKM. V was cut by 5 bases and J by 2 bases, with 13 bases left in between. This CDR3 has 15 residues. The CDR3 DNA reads TGTGCCAGCAGTGTTCCCAGTCTGGGCAATCAGCCCCAGCATTTT. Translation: CASSVPSLGNQPQHF.

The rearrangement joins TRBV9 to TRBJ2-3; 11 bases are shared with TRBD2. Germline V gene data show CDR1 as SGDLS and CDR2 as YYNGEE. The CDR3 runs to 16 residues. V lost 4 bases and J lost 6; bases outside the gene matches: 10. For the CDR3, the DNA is TGTGCCAGCAGCTCTCAGACTAGCGGGGTGCGGGATACGCAGTATTTT. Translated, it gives CASSSQTSGVRDTQYF.

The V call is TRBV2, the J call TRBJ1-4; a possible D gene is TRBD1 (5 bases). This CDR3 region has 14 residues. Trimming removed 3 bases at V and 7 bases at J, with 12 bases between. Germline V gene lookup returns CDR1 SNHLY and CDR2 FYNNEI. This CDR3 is CASSDPGVGEKLFF. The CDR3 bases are TGTGCCAGCAGTGATCCGGGGGTGGGTGAAAAACTGTTTTTT.

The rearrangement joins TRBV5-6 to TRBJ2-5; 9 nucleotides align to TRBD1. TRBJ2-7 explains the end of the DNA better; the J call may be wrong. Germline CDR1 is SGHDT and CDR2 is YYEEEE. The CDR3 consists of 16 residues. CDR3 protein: CASSSYLTGGAYEQYF. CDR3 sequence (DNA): TGTGCCAGCAGCTCGTACTTGACAGGGGGGGCTTACGAGCAGTACTTC.

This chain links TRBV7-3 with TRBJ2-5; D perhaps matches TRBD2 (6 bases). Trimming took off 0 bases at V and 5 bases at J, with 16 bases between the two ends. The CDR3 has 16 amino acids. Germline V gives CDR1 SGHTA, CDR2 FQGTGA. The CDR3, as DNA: TGTGCCAGCAGCTTAACCGCCAGTTCCCGGGGGGAGACCCAGTACTTC. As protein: CASSLTASSRGETQYF. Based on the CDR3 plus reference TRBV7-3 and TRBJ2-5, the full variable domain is GAGVSQTPSNKVTEKGKYVELRCDPISGHTALYWYRQSLGQGPEFLIYFQGTGAADDSGLPNDRFFAVRPEGSVSTLKIQRTERGDSAVYLCASSLTASSRGETQYFGPGTRLLVL.

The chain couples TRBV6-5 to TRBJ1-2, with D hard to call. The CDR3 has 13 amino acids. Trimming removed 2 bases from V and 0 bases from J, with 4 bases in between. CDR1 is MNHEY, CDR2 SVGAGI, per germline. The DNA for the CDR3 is TGTGCCAGCAGTTACGGAGCTAACTATGGCTACACCTTC. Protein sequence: CASSYGANYGYTF.

The CDR3 DNA is TGCGCCAGCAGCCAAGTAGGGGACAGGGGGCGTCAAGATACGCAGTATTTT. It yields the protein CASSQVGDRGRQDTQYF. The genes are TRBV4-1 and TRBJ2-3; 12 bases line up with TRBD1. Looked up from germline, CDR1 is MGHRA and CDR2 is YSYEKL. The CDR3 runs 17 residues. J was trimmed by 5 bases and V by 1 base; bases with no gene match: 7.

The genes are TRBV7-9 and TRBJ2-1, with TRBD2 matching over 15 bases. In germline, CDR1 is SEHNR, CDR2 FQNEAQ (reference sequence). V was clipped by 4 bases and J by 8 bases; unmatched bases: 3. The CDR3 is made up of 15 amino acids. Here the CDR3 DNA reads TGTGCCAGCAGCTCCGGGACTAGCGGGAGGCATGAGCAGTTCTTC. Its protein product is CASSSGTSGRHEQFF.

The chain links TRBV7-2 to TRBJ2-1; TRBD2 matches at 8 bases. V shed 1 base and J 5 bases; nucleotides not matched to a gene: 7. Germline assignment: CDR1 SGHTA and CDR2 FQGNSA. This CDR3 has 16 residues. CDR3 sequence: CASSLVGGGIHNEQFF. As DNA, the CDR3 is TGTGCCAGCAGCTTAGTCGGCGGGGGGATTCACAATGAGCAGTTCTTC. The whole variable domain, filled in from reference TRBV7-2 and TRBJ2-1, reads GAGVSQSPSNKVTEKGKDVELRCDPISGHTALYWYRQSLGQGLEFLIYFQGNSAPDKSGLPSDRFSAERTGGSVSTLTIQRTQQEDSAVYLCASSLVGGGIHNEQFFGPGTRLTVL.

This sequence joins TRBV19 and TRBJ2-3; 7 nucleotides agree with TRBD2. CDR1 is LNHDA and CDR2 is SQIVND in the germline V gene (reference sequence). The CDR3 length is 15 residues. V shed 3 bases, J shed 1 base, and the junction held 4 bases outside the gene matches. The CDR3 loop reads CASSITSDRTDTQYF. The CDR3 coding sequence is TGTGCCAGTAGTATTACTAGCGATCGCACAGATACGCAGTATTTT.

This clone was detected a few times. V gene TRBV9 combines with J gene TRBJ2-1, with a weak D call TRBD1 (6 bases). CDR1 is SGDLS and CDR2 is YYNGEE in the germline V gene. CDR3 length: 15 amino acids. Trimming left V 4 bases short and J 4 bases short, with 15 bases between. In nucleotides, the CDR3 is TGTGCCAGCAGCTCGGACAGTGGGATTTACAATGAGCAGTTCTTC. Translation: CASSSDSGIYNEQFF.

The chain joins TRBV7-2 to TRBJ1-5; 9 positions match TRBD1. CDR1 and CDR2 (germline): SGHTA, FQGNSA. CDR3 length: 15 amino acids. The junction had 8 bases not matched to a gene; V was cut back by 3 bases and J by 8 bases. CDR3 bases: TGTGCCAGCAGCTTCGGGACAGGGCAAAAGGAGCCCCAGCATTTT. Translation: CASSFGTGQKEPQHF.

CDR3 in amino acids: CASSSISGPPQTYEQYF. The DNA of the CDR3 is TGTGCCAGCAGCAGTATTAGCGGGCCTCCTCAAACTTACGAGCAGTACTTC. This chain joins TRBV7-7 and TRBJ2-7; TRBD2 matches at 7 bases. Trimming removed 5 bases from V and 4 bases from J; junction bases left unmatched: 17. The CDR3 sequence is 17 residues long. Germline CDR1 is SSHAT and CDR2 is FNYEAQ (reference sequence).

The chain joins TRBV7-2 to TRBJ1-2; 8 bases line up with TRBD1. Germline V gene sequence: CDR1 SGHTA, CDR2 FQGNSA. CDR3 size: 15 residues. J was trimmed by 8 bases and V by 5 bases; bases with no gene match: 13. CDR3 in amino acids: CASSHRDRPPSGYTF. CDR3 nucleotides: TGTGCCAGCAGCCACCGGGACAGGCCGCCGTCGGGCTACACCTTC.

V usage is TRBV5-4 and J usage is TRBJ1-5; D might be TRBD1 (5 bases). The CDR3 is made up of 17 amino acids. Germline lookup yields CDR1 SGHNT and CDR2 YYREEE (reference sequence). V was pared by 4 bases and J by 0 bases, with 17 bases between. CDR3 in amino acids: CASSPGSFTDSNQPQHF. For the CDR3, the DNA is TGTGCCAGCAGCCCAGGGTCCTTTACTGATAGCAATCAGCCCCAGCATTTT.

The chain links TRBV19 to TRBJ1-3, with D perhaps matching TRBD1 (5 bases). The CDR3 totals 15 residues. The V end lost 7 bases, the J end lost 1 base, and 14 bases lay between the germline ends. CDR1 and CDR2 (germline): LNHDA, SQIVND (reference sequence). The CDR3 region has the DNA TGTGCCAGTATCCGACAGATCTCTTCTGGAAACACCATATATTTT. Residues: CASIRQISSGNTIYF.

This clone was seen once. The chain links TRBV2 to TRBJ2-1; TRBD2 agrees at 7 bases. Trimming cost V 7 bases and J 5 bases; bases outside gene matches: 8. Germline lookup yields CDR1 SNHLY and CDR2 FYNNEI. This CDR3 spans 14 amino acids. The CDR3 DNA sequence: TGTGCCAGCAAGCGACTAGCAACAGACAATGAGCAGTTCTTC. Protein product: CASKRLATDNEQFF. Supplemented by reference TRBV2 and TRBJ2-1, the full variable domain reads EPEVTQTPSHQVTQMGQEVILRCVPISNHLYFYWYRQILGQKVEFLVSFYNNEISEKSEIFDDQFSVERPDGSNFTLKIRSTKLEDSAMYFCASKRLATDNEQFFGPGTRLTVL.

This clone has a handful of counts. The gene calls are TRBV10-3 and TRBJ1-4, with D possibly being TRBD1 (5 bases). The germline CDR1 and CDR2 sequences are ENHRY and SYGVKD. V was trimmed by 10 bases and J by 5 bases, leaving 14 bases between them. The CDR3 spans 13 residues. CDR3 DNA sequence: TGTGCCACAAAGACAGAAAAGAATGAAAAACTGTTTTTT. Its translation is CATKTEKNEKLFF.

The CDR3 nucleotides read TGTGCCAGCAGCTTATCGGGACTAGCGGGAGCCTACGAGCAGTACTTC. The encoded protein is CASSLSGLAGAYEQYF. The chain carries TRBV11-3 and TRBJ2-7, with TRBD2 matching over 14 bases. V gave up 2 bases and J gave up 2 bases; unmatched junction bases: 2. The CDR3 is 16 residues long. Germline CDR1 and CDR2: SGHNT and YENEEA. Supplemented by reference TRBV11-3 and TRBJ2-7, the full variable domain reads EAGVVQSPRYKIIEKKQPVAFWCNPISGHNTLYWYLQNLGQGPELLIRYENEEAVDDSQLPKDRFSAERLKGVDSTLKIQPAELGDSAVYLCASSLSGLAGAYEQYFGPGTRLTVT.

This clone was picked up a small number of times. In DNA form, the CDR3 reads TGTGCCAGCAGTGAACCGGGACACCGCCAAGAGACCCAGTACTTC. Translation gives CASSEPGHRQETQYF. The genes are TRBV25-1 and TRBJ2-5; a weak D match, TRBD1 (6 bases). Trimming removed 2 bases at V and 1 base at J, with 11 bases between. CDR1 and CDR2 (germline): MGHDK, SYGVNS. The CDR3 is made up of 15 amino acids. Full variable domain (remainder filled in from reference TRBV25-1 and TRBJ2-5): EADIYQTPRYLVIGTGKKITLECSQTMGHDKMYWYQQDPGMELHLIHYSYGVNSTEKGDLSSESTVSRIRTEHFPLTLESARPSHTSQYLCASSEPGHRQETQYFGPGTRLLVL.

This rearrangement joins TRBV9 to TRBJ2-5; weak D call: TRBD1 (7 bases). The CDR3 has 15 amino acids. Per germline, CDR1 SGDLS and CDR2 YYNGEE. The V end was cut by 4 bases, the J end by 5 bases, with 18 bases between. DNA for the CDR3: TGTGCCAGCAGCCCCACGGGGGACAGTAGGGAGACCCAGTACTTC. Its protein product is CASSPTGDSRETQYF.

The DNA of the CDR3 is TGCGCCAGCAGCTCCCAGGGACAATTTGCTGAAGCTTTCTTT. Protein product: CASSSQGQFAEAFF. V gene TRBV5-1 combines with J gene TRBJ1-1; possibly TRBD1 for D (6 bases). The CDR3 is made up of 14 amino acids. Germline V gene data show CDR1 as SGHRS and CDR2 as YFSETQ. V was cut by 3 bases and J by 6 bases, with 15 bases left in between.

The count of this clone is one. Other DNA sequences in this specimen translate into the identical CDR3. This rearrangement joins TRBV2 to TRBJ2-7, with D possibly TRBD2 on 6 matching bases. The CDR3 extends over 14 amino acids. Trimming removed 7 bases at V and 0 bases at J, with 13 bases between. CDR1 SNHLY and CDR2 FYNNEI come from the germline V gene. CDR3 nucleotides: TGTGCCAGCAAGGGTAGCGGTAGCTCCTACGAGCAGTACTTC. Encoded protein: CASKGSGSSYEQYF.

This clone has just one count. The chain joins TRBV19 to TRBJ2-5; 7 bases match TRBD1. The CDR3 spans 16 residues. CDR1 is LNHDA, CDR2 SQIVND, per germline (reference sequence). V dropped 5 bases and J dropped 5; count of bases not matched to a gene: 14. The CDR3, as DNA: TGTGCCAGTAGTGCCTCCGGGACCTCCAGGGGGGAGACCCAGTACTTC. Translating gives CASSASGTSRGETQYF.

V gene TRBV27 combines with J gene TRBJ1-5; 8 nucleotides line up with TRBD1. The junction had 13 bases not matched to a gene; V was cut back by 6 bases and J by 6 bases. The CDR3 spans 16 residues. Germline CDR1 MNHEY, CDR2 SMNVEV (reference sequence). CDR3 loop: CASRLHGQGGAQPQHF. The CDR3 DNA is TGTGCCAGCAGGCTTCACGGACAGGGAGGGGCTCAGCCCCAGCATTTT.

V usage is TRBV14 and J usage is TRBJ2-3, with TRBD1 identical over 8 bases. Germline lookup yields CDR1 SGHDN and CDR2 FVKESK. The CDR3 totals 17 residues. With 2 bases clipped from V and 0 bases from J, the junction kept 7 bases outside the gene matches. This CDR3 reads CASSQHPGQESTDTQYF. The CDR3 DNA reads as TGTGCCAGCAGCCAACATCCGGGACAGGAGAGCACAGATACGCAGTATTTT. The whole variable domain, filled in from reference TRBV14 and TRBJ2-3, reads EAGVTQFPSHSVIEKGQTVTLRCDPISGHDNLYWYRRVMGKEIKFLLHFVKESKQDESGMPNNRFLAERTGGTYSTLKVQPAELEDSGVYFCASSQHPGQESTDTQYFGPGTRLTVL.